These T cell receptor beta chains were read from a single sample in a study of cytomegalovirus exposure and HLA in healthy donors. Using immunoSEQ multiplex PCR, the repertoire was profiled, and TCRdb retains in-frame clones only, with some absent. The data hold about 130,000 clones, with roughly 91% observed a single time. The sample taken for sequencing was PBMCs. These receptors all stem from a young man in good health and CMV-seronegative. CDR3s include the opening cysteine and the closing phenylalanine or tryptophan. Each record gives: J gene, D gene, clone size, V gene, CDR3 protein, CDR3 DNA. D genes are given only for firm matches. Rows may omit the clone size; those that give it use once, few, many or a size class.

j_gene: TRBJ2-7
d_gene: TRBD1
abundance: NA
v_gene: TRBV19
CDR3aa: CASSERTGYSYEQYF
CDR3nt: TGTGCCAGTAGTGAACGGACAGGCTACTCCTACGAGCAGTACTTC

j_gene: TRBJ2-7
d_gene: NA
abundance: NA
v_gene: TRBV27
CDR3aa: CASSLGPLLSYEQYF
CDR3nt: TGTGCCAGCAGTTTAGGGCCACTGCTTTCCTACGAGCAGTACTTC

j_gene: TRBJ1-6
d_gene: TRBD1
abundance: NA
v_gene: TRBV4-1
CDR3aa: CASSHRGLGSPLHF
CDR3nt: TGCGCCAGCAGCCATAGGGGGCTCGGTTCACCCCTCCACTTT

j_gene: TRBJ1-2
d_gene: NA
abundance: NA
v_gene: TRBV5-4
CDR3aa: CASSLAATDYGYTF
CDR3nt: TGTGCCAGCAGCTTGGCCGCAACGGACTATGGCTACACCTTC

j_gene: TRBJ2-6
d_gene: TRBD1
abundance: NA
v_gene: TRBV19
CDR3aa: CASMGQGISGANVLTF
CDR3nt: TGTGCCAGTATGGGACAGGGTATCTCTGGGGCCAACGTCCTGACTTTC

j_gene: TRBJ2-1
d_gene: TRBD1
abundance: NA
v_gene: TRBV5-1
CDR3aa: CASSSGTGYTEQFF
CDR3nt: TGCGCCAGCAGCAGCGGGACAGGGTACACTGAGCAGTTCTTC

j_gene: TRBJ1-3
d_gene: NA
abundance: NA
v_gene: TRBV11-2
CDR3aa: CASSFDSRSGNTIYF
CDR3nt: TGTGCCAGCAGCTTTGACAGTAGGTCCGGAAACACCATATATTTT

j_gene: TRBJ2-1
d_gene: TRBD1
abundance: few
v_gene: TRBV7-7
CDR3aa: CASSPGTGGHEQFF
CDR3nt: TGTGCTAGCAGCCCCGGGACAGGGGGTCATGAGCAGTTCTTC

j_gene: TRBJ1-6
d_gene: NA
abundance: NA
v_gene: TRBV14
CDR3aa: CASSRRQGNSPLHF
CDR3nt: TGTGCCAGCAGCCGCCGTCAGGGGAATTCACCCCTCCACTTT

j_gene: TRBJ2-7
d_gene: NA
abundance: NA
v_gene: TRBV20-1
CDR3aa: CSARHGGEQYF
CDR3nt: TGCAGTGCTAGACACGGGGGAGAGCAGTACTTC

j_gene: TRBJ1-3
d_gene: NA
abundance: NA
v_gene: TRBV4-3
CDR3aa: CASSQGSTSSGNTIYF
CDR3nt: TGCGCCAGCAGCCAAGGGTCAACAAGCTCTGGAAACACCATATATTTT

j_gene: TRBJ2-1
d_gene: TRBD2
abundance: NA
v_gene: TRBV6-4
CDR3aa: CASSPLPHQVIAGEGNEQFF
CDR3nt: TGTGCCAGCAGCCCCCTCCCCCACCAGGTCATTGCGGGGGAAGGCAATGAGCAGTTCTTC

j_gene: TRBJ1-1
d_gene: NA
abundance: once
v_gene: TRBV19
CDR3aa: CASSVDMNTEAFF
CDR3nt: TGTGCCAGTAGTGTCGACATGAACACTGAAGCTTTCTTT

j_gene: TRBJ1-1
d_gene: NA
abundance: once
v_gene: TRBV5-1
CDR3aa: CASSAAPEDTEAFF
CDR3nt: TGCGCCAGCAGCGCGGCCCCGGAGGACACTGAAGCTTTCTTT

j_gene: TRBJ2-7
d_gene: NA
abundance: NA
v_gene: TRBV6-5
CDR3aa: CASTSSSPYEQYF
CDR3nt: TGTGCCAGCACCTCTTCTTCCCCCTACGAGCAGTACTTC

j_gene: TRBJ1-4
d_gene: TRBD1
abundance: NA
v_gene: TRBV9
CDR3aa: CASSVGDRADEKLFF
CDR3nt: TGTGCCAGCAGCGTAGGGGACAGGGCGGACGAAAAACTGTTTTTT

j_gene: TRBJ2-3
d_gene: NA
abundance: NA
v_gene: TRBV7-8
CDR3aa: CASSSPGIGTDTQYF
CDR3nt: TGTGCCAGCAGCTCCCCAGGGATAGGAACAGATACGCAGTATTTT

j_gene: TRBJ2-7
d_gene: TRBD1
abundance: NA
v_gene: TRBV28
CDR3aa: CASNLPGQEPYEQYF
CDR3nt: TGTGCCAGCAACCTGCCGGGACAGGAACCCTACGAGCAGTACTTC

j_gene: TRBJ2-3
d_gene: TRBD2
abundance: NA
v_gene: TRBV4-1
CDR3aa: CASSQDLASGEDTQYF
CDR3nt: TGCGCCAGCAGCCAAGATCTGGCTAGCGGGGAGGATACGCAGTATTTT

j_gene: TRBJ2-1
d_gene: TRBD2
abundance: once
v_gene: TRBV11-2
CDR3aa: CASSSGLAEISEQFF
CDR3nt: TGTGCCAGCAGCTCGGGACTAGCGGAAATAAGCGAGCAGTTCTTC

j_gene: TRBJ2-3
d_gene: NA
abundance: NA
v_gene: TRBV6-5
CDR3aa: CASSYSDHPGNTQYF
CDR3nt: TGTGCCAGCAGTTACTCTGACCACCCGGGAAATACGCAGTATTTT

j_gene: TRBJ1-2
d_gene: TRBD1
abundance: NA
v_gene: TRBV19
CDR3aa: CASSPDREPWGYTF
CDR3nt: TGTGCCAGTAGTCCAGACAGGGAGCCGTGGGGCTACACCTTC

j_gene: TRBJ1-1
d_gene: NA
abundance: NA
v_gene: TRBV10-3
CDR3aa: CAISGGGRTEAFF
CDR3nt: TGTGCCATCAGTGGGGGGGGTCGGACTGAAGCTTTCTTT

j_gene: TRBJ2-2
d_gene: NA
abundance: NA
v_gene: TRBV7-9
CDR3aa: CASSKSQGTTNTGELFF
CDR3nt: TGTGCCAGCAGCAAGTCACAGGGAACAACGAACACCGGGGAGCTGTTTTTT

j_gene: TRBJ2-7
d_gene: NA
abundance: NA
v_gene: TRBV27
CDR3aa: CASSLIPDNSYEQYF
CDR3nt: TGTGCCAGCAGTTTAATCCCGGACAACTCCTACGAGCAGTACTTC

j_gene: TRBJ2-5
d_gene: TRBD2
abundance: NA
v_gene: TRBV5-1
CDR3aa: CASSPLGGSIRQETQYF
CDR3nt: TGCGCCAGCAGCCCCCTCGGGGGGTCCATACGACAAGAGACCCAGTACTTC

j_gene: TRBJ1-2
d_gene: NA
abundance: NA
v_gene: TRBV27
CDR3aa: CASSVTAADYGYTF
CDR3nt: TGTGCCAGCAGTGTAACGGCAGCGGACTATGGCTACACCTTC

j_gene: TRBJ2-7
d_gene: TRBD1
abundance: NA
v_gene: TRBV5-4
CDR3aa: CASSWDRDGSYEQYF
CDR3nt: TGTGCCAGCAGCTGGGACAGGGATGGCTCCTACGAGCAGTACTTC

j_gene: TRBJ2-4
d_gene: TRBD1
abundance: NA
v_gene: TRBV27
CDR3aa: CASSTDRGRNIQYF
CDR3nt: TGTGCCAGCAGTACTGACAGGGGGCGAAACATTCAGTACTTC

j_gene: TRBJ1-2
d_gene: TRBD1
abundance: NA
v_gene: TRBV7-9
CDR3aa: CASSVDRIGFYTF
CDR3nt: TGTGCCAGCAGCGTGGACAGGATCGGTTTCTACACCTTC

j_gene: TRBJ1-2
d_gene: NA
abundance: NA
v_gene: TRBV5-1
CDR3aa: CASSFGENYGYTF
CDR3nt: TGCGCCAGCAGCTTCGGGGAGAACTATGGCTACACCTTC

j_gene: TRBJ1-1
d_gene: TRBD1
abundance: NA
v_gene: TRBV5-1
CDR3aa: CASARGNWDRGIGTEAFF
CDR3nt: TGCGCCAGCGCCCGGGGGAATTGGGACAGGGGAATTGGTACTGAAGCTTTCTTT

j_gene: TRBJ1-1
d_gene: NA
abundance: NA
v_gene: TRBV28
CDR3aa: CASSLSREAFF
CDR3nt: TGTGCCAGCAGTTTATCCCGTGAAGCTTTCTTT

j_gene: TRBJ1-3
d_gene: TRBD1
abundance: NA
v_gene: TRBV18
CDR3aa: CASSPRTGEGNTIYF
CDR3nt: TGTGCCAGCTCGCCCCGGACAGGGGAAGGAAACACCATATATTTT

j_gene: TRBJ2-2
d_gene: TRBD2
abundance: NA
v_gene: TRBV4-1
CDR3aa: CASSGIAGGILGELFF
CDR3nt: TGCGCCAGCAGCGGAATAGCGGGGGGTATTCTCGGGGAGCTGTTTTTT

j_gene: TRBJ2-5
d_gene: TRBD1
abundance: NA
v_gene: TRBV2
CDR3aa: CASRSLQGAKTQYF
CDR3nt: TGTGCCAGCAGAAGCCTGCAGGGGGCAAAGACCCAGTACTTC

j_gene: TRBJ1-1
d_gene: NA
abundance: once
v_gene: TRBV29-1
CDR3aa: CSVDGHGSGDTEAFF
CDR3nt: TGCAGCGTTGACGGACACGGGAGCGGGGACACTGAAGCTTTCTTT

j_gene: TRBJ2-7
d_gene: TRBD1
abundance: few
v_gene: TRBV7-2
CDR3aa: CASSPVGTGNYEQYF
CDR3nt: TGTGCCAGCAGCCCCGTAGGGACAGGGAACTACGAGCAGTACTTC

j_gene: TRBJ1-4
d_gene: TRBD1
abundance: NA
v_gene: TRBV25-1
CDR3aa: CASSRQGPNEKLFF
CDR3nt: TGTGCCAGCAGCAGACAGGGTCCTAATGAAAAACTGTTTTTT

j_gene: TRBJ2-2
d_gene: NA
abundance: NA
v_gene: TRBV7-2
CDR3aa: CASSLLRGATGELFF
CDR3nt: TGTGCCAGCAGCTTACTCAGGGGGGCGACCGGGGAGCTGTTTTTT

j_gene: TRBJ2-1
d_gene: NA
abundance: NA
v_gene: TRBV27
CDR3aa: CASGGSPSYNEQFF
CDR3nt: TGTGCCTCTGGGGGCTCCCCCTCCTACAATGAGCAGTTCTTC

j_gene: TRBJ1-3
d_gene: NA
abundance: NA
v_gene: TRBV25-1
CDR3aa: CASSKRQTRSGNTIYF
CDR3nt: TGTGCCAGCAGTAAACGACAGACCCGCTCTGGAAACACCATATATTTT

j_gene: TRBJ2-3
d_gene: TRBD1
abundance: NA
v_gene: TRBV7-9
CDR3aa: CASSLGRGQGKDTQYF
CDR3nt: TGTGCCAGCAGCTTAGGTCGGGGACAGGGGAAAGATACGCAGTATTTT

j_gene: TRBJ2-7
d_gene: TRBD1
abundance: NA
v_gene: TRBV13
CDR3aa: CASSSRDRVYEQYF
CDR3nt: TGTGCCAGCAGTTCCCGGGACAGGGTCTACGAGCAGTACTTC

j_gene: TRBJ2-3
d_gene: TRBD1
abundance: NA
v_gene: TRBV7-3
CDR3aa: CASSRGTGDTDTQYF
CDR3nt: TGTGCCAGCAGCAGAGGGACAGGGGACACAGATACGCAGTATTTT

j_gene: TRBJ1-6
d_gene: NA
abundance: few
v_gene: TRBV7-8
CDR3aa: CASSPSGGRGNSPLHF
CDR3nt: TGTGCCAGCAGCCCCTCCGGCGGGAGGGGTAATTCACCCCTCCACTTT

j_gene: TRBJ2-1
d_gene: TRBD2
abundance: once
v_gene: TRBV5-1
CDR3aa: CASRTSGGDEQFF
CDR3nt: TGCGCCAGCAGAACTTCGGGGGGTGATGAGCAGTTCTTC

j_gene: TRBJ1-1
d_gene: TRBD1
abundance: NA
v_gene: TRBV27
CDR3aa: CASSSGTGNTEAFF
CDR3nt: TGTGCCAGCAGTTCTGGGACAGGGAACACTGAAGCTTTCTTT

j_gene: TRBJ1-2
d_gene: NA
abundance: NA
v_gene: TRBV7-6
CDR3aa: CASSSGEGDYGYTF
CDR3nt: TGTGCCAGCAGCTCAGGGGAGGGAGACTATGGCTACACCTTC

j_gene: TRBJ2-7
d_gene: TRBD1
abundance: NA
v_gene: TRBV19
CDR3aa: CASSIDRQGHSYEQYF
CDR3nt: TGTGCCAGTAGTATAGACCGACAGGGACACTCCTACGAGCAGTACTTC

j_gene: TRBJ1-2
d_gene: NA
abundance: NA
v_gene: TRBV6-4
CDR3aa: CASRNPAGFYTF
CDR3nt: TGTGCCAGCAGGAACCCGGCGGGGTTCTACACCTTC

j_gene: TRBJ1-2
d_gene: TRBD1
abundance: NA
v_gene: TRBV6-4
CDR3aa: CASSETGTANRGYGYTF
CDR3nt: TGTGCCAGCAGTGAAACCGGGACAGCGAATCGGGGCTATGGCTACACCTTC